This T cell receptor (beta chain) was observed in a study of blood T cell repertoires in COVID-19. Study details: The United States, Italy and Spain supplied acute and convalescent COVID-19 samples. PBMCs, B-cell-depleted T cells, or T cells were the source of the cDNA or gDNA that made up the material.

Original analysis: Amplifying reference gene primers gave estimates of nucleated cell counts. The data were produced by immunoSEQ multiplex PCR, yet TCRdb's version contains in-frame clones alone and is incomplete. That table gives V, J and clone size, and the DNA gave D and trimming. Among 120,000 to 150,000 clones listed, 80% to 85% were seen once. This CDR3 is 11 amino acids long. Trimming removed 1 base at V and 8 bases at J, with 8 bases between. Looked up from germline, CDR1 is DFQATT and CDR2 is SNEGSKA (reference sequence). Sequenced sample: peripheral blood. This clonotype was sampled from a human donor in a cohort sampled during active COVID-19. The chain employs TRBV20-1 and TRBJ1-1; D remains unclear. In DNA, the CDR3 is TGCAGTGCTAGAGGGTCCGGGGAAGCTTTCTTT. It specifies CSARGSGEAFF.